This T cell receptor beta chain stems from a study of cytomegalovirus exposure and HLA in healthy donors. General observations from the study: A later look showed TCR association rates differing by HLA locus, highest for DRB1 and lowest for HLA-C.

For this clone: Its specificity is unknown.

PCR amplification relied on 60 Vbeta primers (plus 13 Jbeta primers). The protocol was immunoSEQ multiplex PCR, while the TCRdb copy is restricted to in-frame clones and leaves out a portion. The data show 120,000 or so clones, roughly three fifths seen once. Material: PBMCs. The receptor was derived from a man younger than 35 in good health and CMV-seronegative.

The CDR3 coding sequence is TGTGCCAGCAGTTTAAGCGGGAGTCGAGGGTTCCACGAGCAGTACTTC. Its translation is CASSLSGSRGFHEQYF. This chain connects TRBV6-5 to TRBJ2-7, with 8 nucleotides matching TRBD2. This CDR3 is 16 amino acids long. Germline values: CDR1 MNHEY, CDR2 SVGAGI. The V and J ends lost 4 bases and 5 bases, in that order; junction bases with no gene match: 13.